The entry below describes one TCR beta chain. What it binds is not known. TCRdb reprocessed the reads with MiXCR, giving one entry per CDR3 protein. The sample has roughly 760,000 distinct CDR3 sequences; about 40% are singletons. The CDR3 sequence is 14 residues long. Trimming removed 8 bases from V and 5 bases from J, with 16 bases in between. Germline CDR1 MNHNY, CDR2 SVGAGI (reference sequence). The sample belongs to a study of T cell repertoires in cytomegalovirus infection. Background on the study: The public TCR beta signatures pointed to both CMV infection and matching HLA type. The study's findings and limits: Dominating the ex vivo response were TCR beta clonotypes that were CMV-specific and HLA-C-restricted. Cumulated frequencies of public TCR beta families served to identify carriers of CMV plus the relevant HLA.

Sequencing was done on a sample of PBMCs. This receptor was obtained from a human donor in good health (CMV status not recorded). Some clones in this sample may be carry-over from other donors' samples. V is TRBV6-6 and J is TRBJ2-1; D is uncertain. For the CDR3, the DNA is TGTGCCAGCGGCCTACATCAGGCCGACAATGAGCAGTTCTTC. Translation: CASGLHQADNEQFF.